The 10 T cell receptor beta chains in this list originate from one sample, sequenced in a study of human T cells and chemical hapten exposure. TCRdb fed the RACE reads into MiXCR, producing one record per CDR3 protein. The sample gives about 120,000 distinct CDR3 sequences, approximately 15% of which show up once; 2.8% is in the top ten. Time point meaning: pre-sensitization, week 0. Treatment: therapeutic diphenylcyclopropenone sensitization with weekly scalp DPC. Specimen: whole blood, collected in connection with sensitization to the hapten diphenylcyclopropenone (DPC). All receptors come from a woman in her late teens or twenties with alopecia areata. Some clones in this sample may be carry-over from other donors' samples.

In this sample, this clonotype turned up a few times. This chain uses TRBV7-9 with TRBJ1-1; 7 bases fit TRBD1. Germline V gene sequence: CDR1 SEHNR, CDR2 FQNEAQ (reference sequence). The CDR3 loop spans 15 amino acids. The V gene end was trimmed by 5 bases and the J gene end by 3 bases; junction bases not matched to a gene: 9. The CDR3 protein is CASSPRQGRDTEAFF. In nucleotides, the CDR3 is TGTGCCAGCAGCCCTAGACAGGGCCGGGACACTGAAGCTTTCTTT.

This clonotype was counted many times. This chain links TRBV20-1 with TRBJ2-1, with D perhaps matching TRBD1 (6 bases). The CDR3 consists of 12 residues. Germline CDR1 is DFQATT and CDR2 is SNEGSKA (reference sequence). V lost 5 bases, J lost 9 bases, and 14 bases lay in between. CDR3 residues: CSARTVFGEQFF. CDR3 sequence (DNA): TGCAGTGCTCGGACAGTTTTCGGTGAGCAGTTCTTC.

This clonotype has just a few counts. This CDR3 is CASSQDLGPTDTQYF. The DNA of the CDR3 is TGTGCCAGCAGCCAAGATTTGGGCCCCACAGATACGCAGTATTTT. The J gene is TRBJ2-3, the V gene TRBV14; D is unclear. The CDR3 is 15 residues long. The germline V gene encodes CDR1 SGHDN and CDR2 FVKESK. Between the trimmed V and J ends, which lost 0 bases and 2 bases, there was a span of 9 bases.

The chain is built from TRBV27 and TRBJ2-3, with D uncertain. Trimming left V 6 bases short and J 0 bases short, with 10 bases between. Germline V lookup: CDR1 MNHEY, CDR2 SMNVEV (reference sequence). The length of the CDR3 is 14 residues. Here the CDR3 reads CASRGWPSTDTQYF. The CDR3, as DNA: TGTGCCAGCAGGGGCTGGCCTAGCACAGATACGCAGTATTTT.

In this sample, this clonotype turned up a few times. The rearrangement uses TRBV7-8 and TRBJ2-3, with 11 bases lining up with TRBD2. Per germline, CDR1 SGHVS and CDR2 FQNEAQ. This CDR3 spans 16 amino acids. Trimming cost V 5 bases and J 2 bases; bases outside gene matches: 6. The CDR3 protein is CASSETSGAFTDTQYF. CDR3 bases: TGTGCCAGCAGCGAGACTAGCGGGGCTTTCACAGATACGCAGTATTTT.

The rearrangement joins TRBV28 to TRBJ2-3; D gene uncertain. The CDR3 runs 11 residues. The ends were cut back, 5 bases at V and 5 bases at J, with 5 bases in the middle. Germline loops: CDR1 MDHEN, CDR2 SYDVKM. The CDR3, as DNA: TGTGCCAGCAGTCCGGTAGATACGCAGTATTTT. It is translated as CASSPVDTQYF.

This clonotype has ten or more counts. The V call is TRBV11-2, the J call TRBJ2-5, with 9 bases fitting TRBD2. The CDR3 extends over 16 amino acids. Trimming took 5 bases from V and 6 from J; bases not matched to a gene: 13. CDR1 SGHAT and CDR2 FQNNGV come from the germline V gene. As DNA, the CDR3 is TGTGCCAGCAGCGACCCAGGTGCGGGGGGGTCGAAGACCCAGTACTTC. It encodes CASSDPGAGGSKTQYF.

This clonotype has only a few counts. The CDR3 is CSVYQNIQYF. DNA of the CDR3: TGCAGCGTTTATCAAAACATTCAGTACTTC. The chain is built from TRBV29-1 and TRBJ2-4, with D unresolved. Trimming took 5 bases from V and 5 from J, leaving 4 bases between them. The CDR3 covers 10 residues. Germline V CDR1 and CDR2: SQVTM, ANQGSEA.

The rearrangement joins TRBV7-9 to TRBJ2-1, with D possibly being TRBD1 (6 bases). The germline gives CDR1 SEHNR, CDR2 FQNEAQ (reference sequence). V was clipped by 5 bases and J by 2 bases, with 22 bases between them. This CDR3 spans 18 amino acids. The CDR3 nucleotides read TGTGCCAGCAGCCCAGTCCCGGGACAAGGACCCACCTACAATGAGCAGTTCTTC. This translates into CASSPVPGQGPTYNEQFF.

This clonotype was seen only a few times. The CDR3 region is CASSHLPRDFSTDTQYF. CDR3 DNA: TGTGCCAGCAGCCATCTTCCTAGGGACTTTAGCACAGATACGCAGTATTTT. This chain links TRBV7-9 with TRBJ2-3; possibly TRBD2 for D (6 bases). Trimming left V 5 bases short and J 0 bases short, with 18 bases between. The CDR3 contains 17 residues. From germline, CDR1 is SEHNR and CDR2 FQNEAQ (reference sequence).